These T cell receptor beta chains were read from a single sample in a study of beta chain features in type 1 diabetes. Sequenced by immunoSEQ multiplex PCR; TCRdb stores in-frame clones only, minus some. Here the sample spans hundreds of thousands of clones, around 30% being singletons. Sequenced material: naive CD4+ T cells from blood. The receptors derive from a man between 18 and 29 years old in good health. Both conserved end residues are part of each CDR3. The order of the fields is V gene, J gene, clone size, D gene, CDR3 protein, CDR3 DNA. The D gene is left open where the match is weak. A row's size may be missing; if present it is once, few, many or a size class.

TRBV25-1	TRBJ2-2	-	TRBD2	CASSATSGSRNTGELFF	TGTGCCAGCAGTGCGACTAGCGGGAGCCGGAACACCGGGGAGCTGTTTTTT
TRBV30	TRBJ1-2	-	TRBD1	CASTGVQAGYTF	TGTGCCTCGACAGGGGTCCAAGCAGGCTACACCTTC
TRBV29-1	TRBJ2-7	-	TRBD2	CSASGTSGSSYEQYF	TGCAGCGCCTCGGGGACTAGCGGGAGCTCCTACGAGCAGTACTTC
TRBV6-5	TRBJ2-1	-	-	CASSLGLRGQFF	TGTGCCAGCAGTCTGGGACTTCGAGGGCAGTTCTTC
TRBV7-2	TRBJ2-2	-	-	CASSRDSATGELFF	TGTGCCAGCAGCCGCGACTCTGCCACCGGGGAGCTGTTTTTT
TRBV2	TRBJ2-5	once	-	CASSEDIQETQYF	TGTGCCAGCAGTGAGGACATCCAAGAGACCCAGTACTTC
TRBV7-2	TRBJ2-7	few	TRBD2	CASSPLAGGFVREQYF	TGTGCCAGCAGCCCCCTAGCGGGAGGGTTCGTTCGCGAGCAGTACTTC
TRBV30	TRBJ2-6	-	-	CAWSGGGSGANVLTF	TGTGCCTGGTCGGGCGGCGGCTCTGGGGCCAACGTCCTGACTTTC
TRBV2	TRBJ1-2	-	TRBD1	CTSSERRDRMNYGYTF	TGTACCAGCAGTGAACGTCGGGACAGGATGAACTATGGCTACACCTTC
TRBV9	TRBJ2-1	-	TRBD2	CASSVTSGINEQFF	TGTGCCAGCAGCGTCACTAGCGGAATCAATGAGCAGTTCTTC
TRBV27	TRBJ2-5	-	TRBD2	CASSRTSGQETQYF	TGTGCCAGCAGTCGGACTAGCGGACAAGAGACCCAGTACTTC
TRBV29-1	TRBJ1-4	-	-	CSVGSPSRGGEKLFF	TGCAGCGTTGGGTCCCCTAGCAGGGGAGGGGAAAAACTGTTTTTT
TRBV4-2	TRBJ2-1	-	TRBD1	CASSQEGQGYNEQFF	TGTGCCAGCAGCCAAGAGGGACAGGGCTACAATGAGCAGTTCTTC
TRBV30	TRBJ2-1	-	-	CAWSPGIFYNEQFF	TGTGCCTGGAGTCCCGGGATCTTTTACAATGAGCAGTTCTTC
TRBV5-1	TRBJ2-5	-	-	CASSLLSGVRETQYF	TGCGCCAGCAGCTTGCTCTCGGGAGTTCGAGAGACCCAGTACTTC
TRBV5-1	TRBJ2-4	few	-	CASSLEGGKNIQYF	TGCGCCAGCAGCTTGGAAGGCGGCAAAAACATTCAGTACTTC
TRBV7-2	TRBJ2-7	-	-	CASSPRAGSEQYF	TGTGCCAGCAGCCCCCGTGCGGGTTCCGAGCAGTACTTC
TRBV6-4	TRBJ1-5	-	-	CASSVREGQPQHF	TGTGCCAGCAGTGTCAGGGAGGGACAGCCCCAGCATTTT
TRBV29-1	TRBJ2-7	few	TRBD2	CSVARGRGGYEQYF	TGCAGCGTTGCCCGGGGGAGGGGAGGATACGAGCAGTACTTC
TRBV6-1	TRBJ2-1	few	-	CASGTGTRDEQFF	TGTGCCAGCGGCACCGGGACTCGGGATGAGCAGTTCTTC